Sequencing of this T cell receptor (beta chain) was carried out in a study of T cells after yellow fever vaccination. This clonotype was observed a few times. Its antigen is not known. Regarding the study as a whole: FACS-sorted repertoires could harbor abundant contaminating bulk-population clonotypes. Primary-vaccination clones mostly resurfaced post-booster (just under 98% CD4, around 88% CD8).

TCR cDNA, made by 5'RACE template switching, carried an added universal primer site and UMIs. In TCRdb, the 5' RACE reads were re-called with MiXCR into one record per CDR3 protein. The table includes about 300,000 distinct CDR3 sequences, around 10% detected once. Trimming cost V 8 bases and J 4 bases, with 14 bases left between them. Germline V gene lookup returns CDR1 LGHDT and CDR2 YNNKEL (reference sequence). The CDR3 has 13 residues. The chain carries TRBV3-1 and TRBJ1-2; maybe TRBD1 (5 bases). This TCR was sampled from a man aged 18 to 29 who received the YFV17D yellow fever vaccine. The specimen comprised CD4+ T cells sorted from PBMCs, sampled 5 days after the yellow fever booster vaccination. The CDR3 protein is CASGLRGSYGYTF. The CDR3 DNA reads TGTGCCAGCGGGCTTAGGGGTAGCTATGGCTACACCTTC. Full variable domain (rest looked up from reference TRBV3-1 and TRBJ1-2): DTAVSQTPKYLVTQMGNDKSIKCEQNLGHDTMYWYKQDSKKFLKIMFSYNNKELIINETVPNRFSPKSPDKAHLNLHINSLELGDSAVYFCASGLRGSYGYTFGSGTRLTVV.